This record covers a single T cell receptor (beta chain). This sample was included in a study of shared clonotypes between healthy human individuals. Study information: Per donor, three plates held CD4 naive cells, three held CD4 memory, two held CD8 naive and one held CD8 memory.

Germline CDR1 is LGHNA and CDR2 is YNFKEQ. The CDR3 has 16 amino acids. Trimming removed 1 base from V and 2 bases from J; junction bases left unmatched: 5. Every immunoSEQ plate was one replicate of a subset's evenly spread DNA. TCRdb keeps only in-frame clones here, not all; method: immunoSEQ multiplex PCR. Of hundreds of thousands of clones listed, 90% to 98% are singletons. The source is a man aged 25-45 years in good health. The sample consisted of memory CD8+ T cells sorted from blood. The subset here: CD45RO+ cells pooled with CCR7-negative TemRA cells. The rearrangement links TRBV4-2 to TRBJ2-7; TRBD2 matches 10 bases. Written as DNA, the CDR3 is TGTGCCAGCAGCCAAGGAATAGCGGGAGGCCCCTACGAGCAGTACTTC. It translates to CASSQGIAGGPYEQYF.